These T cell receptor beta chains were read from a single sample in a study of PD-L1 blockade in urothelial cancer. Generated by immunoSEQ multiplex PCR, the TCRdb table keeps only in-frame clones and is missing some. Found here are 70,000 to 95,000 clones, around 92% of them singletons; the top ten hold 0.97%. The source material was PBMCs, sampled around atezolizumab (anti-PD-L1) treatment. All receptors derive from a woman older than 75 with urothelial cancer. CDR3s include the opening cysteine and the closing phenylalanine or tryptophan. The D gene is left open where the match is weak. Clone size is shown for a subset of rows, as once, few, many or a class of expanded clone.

CDR3: CASSNRDRGGTEAFF
DNA: TGTGCCAGCAGCAACAGGGACAGGGGCGGCACTGAAGCTTTCTTT
J: TRBJ1-1
D: TRBD1
V: TRBV5-5
size: once

CDR3: CASSRSGGETTGELFF
DNA: TGCGCCAGCAGCCGAAGTGGGGGGGAGACCACCGGGGAGCTGTTTTTT
J: TRBJ2-2
D: TRBD2
V: TRBV4-1
size: -

CDR3: CASSLTAGEKLFF
DNA: TGTGCCAGCAGCTTAACAGCGGGGGAAAAACTGTTTTTT
J: TRBJ1-4
D: -
V: TRBV7-3
size: -

CDR3: CASTYTSGGGNEQFF
DNA: TGTGCCAGCACGTACACTAGCGGGGGGGGAAATGAGCAGTTCTTC
J: TRBJ2-1
D: TRBD2
V: TRBV6-5
size: -

CDR3: CASSETGGNQPQHF
DNA: TGTGCCAGTAGCGAGACAGGGGGCAATCAGCCCCAGCATTTT
J: TRBJ1-5
D: TRBD1
V: TRBV19
size: once

CDR3: CASSPYRGVITEAFF
DNA: TGTGCCAGCAGTCCTTACAGGGGAGTGATAACTGAAGCTTTCTTT
J: TRBJ1-1
D: TRBD1
V: TRBV27
size: -

CDR3: CASSLGGVGANYGYTF
DNA: TGCGCCAGCAGCTTAGGAGGCGTCGGGGCTAACTATGGCTACACCTTC
J: TRBJ1-2
D: -
V: TRBV5-1
size: -

CDR3: CASSSGGGGTDTQYF
DNA: TGTGCCAGCAGTTCGGGAGGGGGCGGCACAGATACGCAGTATTTT
J: TRBJ2-3
D: -
V: TRBV28
size: -

CDR3: CSVLTGFSYGYTF
DNA: TGCAGCGTATTAACAGGGTTTTCCTATGGCTACACCTTC
J: TRBJ1-2
D: -
V: TRBV29-1
size: once

CDR3: CASSLTASGSPYNEQFF
DNA: TGTGCCAGCAGCTTAACGGCTAGCGGGAGTCCCTACAATGAGCAGTTCTTC
J: TRBJ2-1
D: TRBD2
V: TRBV13
size: -

CDR3: CASSLLRTSGGNEQFF
DNA: TGTGCCAGCAGCTTATTAAGAACTAGCGGAGGCAATGAGCAGTTCTTC
J: TRBJ2-1
D: TRBD2
V: TRBV7-3
size: -

CDR3: CASSELPRTGNEQFF
DNA: TGTGCCAGCAGTGAACTCCCACGGACGGGAAACGAGCAGTTCTTC
J: TRBJ2-1
D: -
V: TRBV27
size: -

CDR3: CSVEAPAGSSSYEQYF
DNA: TGCAGCGTTGAAGCCCCCGCGGGGTCGAGCTCCTACGAGCAGTACTTC
J: TRBJ2-7
D: -
V: TRBV29-1
size: -

CDR3: CASQTVLGHRNTEAFF
DNA: TGTGCCAGCCAAACGGTCCTGGGCCACCGGAACACTGAAGCTTTCTTT
J: TRBJ1-1
D: -
V: TRBV27
size: once

CDR3: CASSSMRSYSNQPQHF
DNA: TGTGCCAGCAGCTCAATGAGGTCCTACAGCAATCAGCCCCAGCATTTT
J: TRBJ1-5
D: -
V: TRBV5-6
size: -

CDR3: CASSFVGTNTQYF
DNA: TGTGCCAGCAGTTTCGTCGGGACTAATACGCAGTATTTT
J: TRBJ2-3
D: TRBD2
V: TRBV28
size: -

CDR3: CASSVAGQGVNTIYF
DNA: TGTGCCAGCAGCGTAGCGGGACAGGGGGTGAACACCATATATTTT
J: TRBJ1-3
D: TRBD1
V: TRBV9
size: -

CDR3: CASSLTGRSTEAFF
DNA: TGTGCCAGCAGTCTGACAGGGCGGTCCACTGAAGCTTTCTTT
J: TRBJ1-1
D: TRBD1
V: TRBV27
size: -

CDR3: CASRATVNQPQHF
DNA: TGTGCCAGCAGGGCGACAGTGAATCAGCCCCAGCATTTT
J: TRBJ1-5
D: -
V: TRBV28
size: once

CDR3: CASSRTGRDIQYF
DNA: TGTGCCAGCAGTCGGACAGGGAGGGACATTCAGTACTTC
J: TRBJ2-4
D: -
V: TRBV2
size: once

CDR3: CASSEGVTPQGKYF
DNA: TGTGCCAGCAGTGAAGGGGTAACACCCCAGGGGAAGTACTTC
J: TRBJ2-7
D: -
V: TRBV2
size: -

CDR3: CASSLDRNQPQHF
DNA: TGCGCCAGCAGCTTAGACAGAAATCAGCCCCAGCATTTT
J: TRBJ1-5
D: -
V: TRBV5-1
size: -

CDR3: CASSSRTSGRANEQFF
DNA: TGTGCCAGCAGTTCCCGGACTAGCGGGAGAGCCAATGAGCAGTTCTTC
J: TRBJ2-1
D: TRBD2
V: TRBV6-6
size: -

CDR3: CASSEVTGGAGYTF
DNA: TGTGCCAGCAGTGAAGTGACAGGGGGCGCTGGCTACACCTTC
J: TRBJ1-2
D: TRBD1
V: TRBV6-1
size: -

CDR3: CASSVTGTRVNEQFF
DNA: TGTGCCAGCAGTGTAACCGGGACTAGAGTTAATGAGCAGTTCTTC
J: TRBJ2-1
D: TRBD2
V: TRBV6-1
size: -

CDR3: CSEGTGGADTQYF
DNA: TGCAGTGAAGGGACAGGGGGCGCAGATACGCAGTATTTT
J: TRBJ2-3
D: TRBD1
V: TRBV29-1
size: -

CDR3: CASSPPGPPGGTEAFF
DNA: TGCGCCAGCAGCCCGCCGGGACCTCCCGGGGGCACTGAAGCTTTCTTT
J: TRBJ1-1
D: -
V: TRBV5-1
size: -

CDR3: CASSPVRPGADQQFF
DNA: TGCGCCAGCAGTCCTGTCAGGCCAGGGGCCGACCAGCAGTTCTTC
J: TRBJ2-1
D: -
V: TRBV5-1
size: -

CDR3: CASSLVGLGLSKELFF
DNA: TGCGCCAGCAGCCTAGTGGGTCTGGGCCTCTCCAAGGAGCTGTTTTTT
J: TRBJ2-2
D: -
V: TRBV4-1
size: -

CDR3: CASRRTGLTGELFF
DNA: TGTGCCAGCAGGAGAACAGGGCTGACCGGGGAGCTGTTTTTT
J: TRBJ2-2
D: -
V: TRBV6-1
size: -

CDR3: CASSPIPQGMRPGELFF
DNA: TGTGCCAGCAGCCCTATTCCACAGGGGATGCGGCCCGGGGAGCTGTTTTTT
J: TRBJ2-2
D: TRBD1
V: TRBV7-9
size: once

CDR3: CASSTTSGRTQYF
DNA: TGCGCCAGCAGCACGACTAGCGGGAGAACGCAGTATTTT
J: TRBJ2-3
D: TRBD2
V: TRBV5-1
size: once

CDR3: CASSGQGGSQPQHF
DNA: TGCGCCAGCAGTGGACAGGGAGGATCTCAGCCCCAGCATTTT
J: TRBJ1-5
D: TRBD1
V: TRBV10-2
size: -

CDR3: CASSLSQNSGNTIYF
DNA: TGCGCCAGCAGCTTATCACAGAACTCTGGAAACACCATATATTTT
J: TRBJ1-3
D: -
V: TRBV5-1
size: -